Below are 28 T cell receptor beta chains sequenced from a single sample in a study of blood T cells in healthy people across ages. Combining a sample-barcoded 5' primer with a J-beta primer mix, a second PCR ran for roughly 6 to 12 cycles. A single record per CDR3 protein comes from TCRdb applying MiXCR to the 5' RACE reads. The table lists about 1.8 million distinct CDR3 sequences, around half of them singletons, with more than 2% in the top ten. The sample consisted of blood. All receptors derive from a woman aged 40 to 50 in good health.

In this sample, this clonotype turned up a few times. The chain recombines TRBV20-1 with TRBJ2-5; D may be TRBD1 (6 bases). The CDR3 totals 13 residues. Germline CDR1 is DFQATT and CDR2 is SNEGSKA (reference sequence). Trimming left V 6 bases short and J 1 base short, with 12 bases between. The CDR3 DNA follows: TGCAGTGCCGCCCGGACAGTCCAAGAGACCCAGTACTTC. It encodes CSAARTVQETQYF.

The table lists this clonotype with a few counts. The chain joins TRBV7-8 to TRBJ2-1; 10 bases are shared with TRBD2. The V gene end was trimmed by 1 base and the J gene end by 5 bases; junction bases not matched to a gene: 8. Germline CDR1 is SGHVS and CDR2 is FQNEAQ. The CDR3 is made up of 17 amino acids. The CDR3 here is CASSLVQRLAGNNEQFF. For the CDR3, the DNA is TGTGCCAGCAGCTTAGTCCAGCGACTAGCGGGTAACAATGAGCAGTTCTTC.

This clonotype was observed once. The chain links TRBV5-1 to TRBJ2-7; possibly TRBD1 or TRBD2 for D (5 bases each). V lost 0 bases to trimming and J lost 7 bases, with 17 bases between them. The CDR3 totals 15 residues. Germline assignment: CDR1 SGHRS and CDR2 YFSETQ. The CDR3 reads CASSLEGTGNNEQYF. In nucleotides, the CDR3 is TGCGCCAGCAGCTTGGAAGGGACGGGCAACAATGAGCAGTACTTC. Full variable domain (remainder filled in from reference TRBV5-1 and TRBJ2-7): KAGVTQTPRYLIKTRGQQVTLSCSPISGHRSVSWYQQTPGQGLQFLFEYFSETQRNKGNFPGRFSGRQFSNSRSEMNVSTLELGDSALYLCASSLEGTGNNEQYFGPGTRLTVT.

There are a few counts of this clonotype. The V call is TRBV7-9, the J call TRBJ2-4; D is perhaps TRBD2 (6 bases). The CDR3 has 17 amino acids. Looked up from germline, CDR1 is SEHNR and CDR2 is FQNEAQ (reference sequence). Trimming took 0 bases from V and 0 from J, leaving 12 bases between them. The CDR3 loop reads CASSLAGRTLAKNIQYF. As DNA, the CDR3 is TGTGCCAGCAGCTTAGCAGGGAGGACTCTAGCCAAAAACATTCAGTACTTC.

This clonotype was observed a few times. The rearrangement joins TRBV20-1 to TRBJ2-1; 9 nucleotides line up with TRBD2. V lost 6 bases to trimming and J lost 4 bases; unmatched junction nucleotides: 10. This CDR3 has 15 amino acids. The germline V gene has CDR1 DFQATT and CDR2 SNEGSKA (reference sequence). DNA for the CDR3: TGCAGTGCCCACTTAGTAGCGGGGGATTACAATGAGCAGTTCTTC. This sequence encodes CSAHLVAGDYNEQFF.

The DNA for the CDR3 is TGTGCCAGCAGTTTTTTCGAGCTAGCGGGTTCCGAGCAGTACTTC. This encodes CASSFFELAGSEQYF. The chain recombines TRBV28 with TRBJ2-4; 8 positions match TRBD2. The J call may not be correct, given that the DNA end is closer to TRBJ2-7. Germline loops: CDR1 MDHEN, CDR2 SYDVKM. CDR3 length equals 15 residues.

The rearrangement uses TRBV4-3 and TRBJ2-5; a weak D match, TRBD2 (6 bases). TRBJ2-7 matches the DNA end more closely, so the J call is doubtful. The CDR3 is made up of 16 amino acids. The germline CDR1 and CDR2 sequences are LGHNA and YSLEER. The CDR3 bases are TGCGCCAGCAGCCAAGAGACGCTACGGGGGAACGACGAGCAGTACTTC. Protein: CASSQETLRGNDEQYF.

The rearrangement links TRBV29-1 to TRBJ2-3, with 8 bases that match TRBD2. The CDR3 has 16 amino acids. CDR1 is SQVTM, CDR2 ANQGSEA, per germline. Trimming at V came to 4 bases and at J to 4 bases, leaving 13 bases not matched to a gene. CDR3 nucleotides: TGCAGCGTTGGGGGATCCGGACTAGCATTCGCAGATACGCAGTATTTT. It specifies CSVGGSGLAFADTQYF.

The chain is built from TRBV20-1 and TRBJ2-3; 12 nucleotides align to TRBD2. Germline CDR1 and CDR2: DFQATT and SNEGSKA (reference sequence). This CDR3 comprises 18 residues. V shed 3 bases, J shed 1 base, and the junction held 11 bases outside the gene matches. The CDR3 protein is CSARPLAGGPGGTDTQYF. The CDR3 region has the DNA TGCAGTGCTAGGCCACTAGCGGGGGGACCAGGTGGCACAGATACGCAGTATTTT.

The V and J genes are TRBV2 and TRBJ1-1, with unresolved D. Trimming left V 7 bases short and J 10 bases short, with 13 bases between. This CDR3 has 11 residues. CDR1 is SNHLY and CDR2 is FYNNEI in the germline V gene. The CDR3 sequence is CASIDGVSAFF. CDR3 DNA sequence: TGTGCCAGCATCGACGGGGTGTCAGCTTTCTTT.

The CDR3 DNA reads TGTGCCAGCAGCTTGCCAGGATTAGAGGGCACAGATACGCAGTATTTT. It codes for CASSLPGLEGTDTQYF. This chain links TRBV7-3 with TRBJ2-3, with no clear D. There are 16 residues in the CDR3. Germline CDR1 and CDR2: SGHTA and FQGTGA. V dropped 3 bases and J dropped 1 base, with 14 bases sitting between them.

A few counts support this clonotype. The CDR3 DNA is TGCAGTGCTAGGGCAGGGGGAGCTAGCACAGATACGCAGTATTTT. As protein: CSARAGGASTDTQYF. The rearrangement joins TRBV20-1 to TRBJ2-3; 7 bases are shared with TRBD1. This CDR3 has 15 residues. Per germline, CDR1 DFQATT and CDR2 SNEGSKA (reference sequence). V dropped 3 bases and J dropped 0; count of bases not matched to a gene: 6.

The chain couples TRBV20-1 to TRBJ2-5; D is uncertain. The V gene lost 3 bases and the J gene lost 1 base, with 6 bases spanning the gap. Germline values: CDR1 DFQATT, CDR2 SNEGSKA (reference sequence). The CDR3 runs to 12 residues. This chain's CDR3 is CSARGFQETQYF. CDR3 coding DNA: TGCAGTGCTAGGGGGTTCCAAGAGACCCAGTACTTC.

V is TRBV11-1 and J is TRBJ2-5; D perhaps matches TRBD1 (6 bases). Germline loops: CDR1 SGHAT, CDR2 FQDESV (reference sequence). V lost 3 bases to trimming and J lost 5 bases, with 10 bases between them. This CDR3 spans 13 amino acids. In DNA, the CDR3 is TGTGCCAGCAGCTTCGTACAGGGCGAGACCCAGTACTTC. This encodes CASSFVQGETQYF.

The CDR3 protein is CASTRTGAHQPQHF. The CDR3 bases are TGTGCCAGCACCCGGACAGGGGCACATCAGCCCCAGCATTTT. The J gene is TRBJ1-5, the V gene TRBV28, with 9 bases matching TRBD1. CDR1 and CDR2 (germline): MDHEN, SYDVKM. The CDR3 has 14 residues. Germline trimming cut 7 bases from V and 5 bases from J; bases unmatched to any gene: 6. The complete variable domain, with remaining parts taken from reference TRBV28 and TRBJ1-5, reads DVKVTQSSRYLVKRTGEKVFLECVQDMDHENMFWYRQDPGLGLRLIYFSYDVKMKEKGDIPEGYSVSREKKERFSLILESASTNQTSMYLCASTRTGAHQPQHFGDGTRLSIL.

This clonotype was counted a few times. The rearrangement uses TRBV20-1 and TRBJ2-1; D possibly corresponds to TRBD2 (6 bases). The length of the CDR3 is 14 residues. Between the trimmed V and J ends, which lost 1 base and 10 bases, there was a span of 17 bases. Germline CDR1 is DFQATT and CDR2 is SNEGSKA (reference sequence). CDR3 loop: CSARGGTFLGEQFF. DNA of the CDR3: TGCAGTGCTAGAGGCGGGACTTTCCTAGGGGAGCAGTTCTTC.

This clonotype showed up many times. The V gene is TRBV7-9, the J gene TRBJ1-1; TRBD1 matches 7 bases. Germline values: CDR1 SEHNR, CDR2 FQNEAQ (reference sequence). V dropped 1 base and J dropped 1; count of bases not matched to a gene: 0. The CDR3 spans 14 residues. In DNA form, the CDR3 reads TGTGCCAGCAGCTTAGGGACAGGGAACACTGAAGCTTTCTTT. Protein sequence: CASSLGTGNTEAFF.

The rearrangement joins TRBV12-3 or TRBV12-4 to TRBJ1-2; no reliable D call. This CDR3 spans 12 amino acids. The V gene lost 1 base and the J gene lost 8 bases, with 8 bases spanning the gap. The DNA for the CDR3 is TGTGCCAGCAGTTTAGACTCGGCAGGCTACACCTTC. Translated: CASSLDSAGYTF.

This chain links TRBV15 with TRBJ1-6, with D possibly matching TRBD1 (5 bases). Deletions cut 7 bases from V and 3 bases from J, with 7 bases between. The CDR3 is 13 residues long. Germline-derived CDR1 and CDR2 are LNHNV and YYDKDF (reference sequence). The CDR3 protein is CATNGGYNSPLHF. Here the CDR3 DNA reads TGTGCCACCAACGGGGGCTATAATTCACCCCTCCACTTT.

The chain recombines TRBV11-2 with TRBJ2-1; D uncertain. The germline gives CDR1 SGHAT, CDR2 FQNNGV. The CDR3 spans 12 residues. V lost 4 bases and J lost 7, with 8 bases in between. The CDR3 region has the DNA TGTGCCAGCAGCTCATTGATGAATGAGCAGTTCTTC. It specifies CASSSLMNEQFF.

The CDR3 loop reads CASSQGGLEYEQYF. The DNA of the CDR3 is TGTGCCAGCAGTCAAGGGGGGCTCGAGTACGAGCAGTACTTC. V usage is TRBV12-3 or TRBV12-4 and J usage is TRBJ2-7; D is possibly TRBD1 or TRBD2 (6 bases each). The length of the CDR3 is 14 residues. The V and J ends lost 5 bases and 4 bases respectively, with 15 bases between them.

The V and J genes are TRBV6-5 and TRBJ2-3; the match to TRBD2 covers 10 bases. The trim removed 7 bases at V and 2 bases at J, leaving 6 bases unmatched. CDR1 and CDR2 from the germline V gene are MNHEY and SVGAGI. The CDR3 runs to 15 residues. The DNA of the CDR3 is TGTGCCAGCATTGAGCGGGGGGGACACACAGATACGCAGTATTTT. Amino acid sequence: CASIERGGHTDTQYF.

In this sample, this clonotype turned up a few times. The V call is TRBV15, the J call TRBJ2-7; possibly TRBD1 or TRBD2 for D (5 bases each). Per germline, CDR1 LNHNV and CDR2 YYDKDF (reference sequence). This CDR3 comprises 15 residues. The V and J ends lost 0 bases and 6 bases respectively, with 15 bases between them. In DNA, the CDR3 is TGTGCCACCAGCAGAGAAAGGGACCGGTGGAGCGAGCAGTACTTC. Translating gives CATSRERDRWSEQYF. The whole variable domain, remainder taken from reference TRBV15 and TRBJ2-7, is DAMVIQNPRYQVTQFGKPVTLSCSQTLNHNVMYWYQQKSSQAPKLLFHYYDKDFNNEADTPDNFQSRRPNTSFCFLDIRSPGLGDTAMYLCATSRERDRWSEQYFGPGTRLTVT.

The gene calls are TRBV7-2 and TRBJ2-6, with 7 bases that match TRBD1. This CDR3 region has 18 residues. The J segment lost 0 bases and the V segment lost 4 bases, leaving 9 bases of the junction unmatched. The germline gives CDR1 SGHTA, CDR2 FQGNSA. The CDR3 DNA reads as TGTGCCAGCAGCTACGTGGGGACAGCGTCCTCTGGGGCCAACGTCCTGACTTTC. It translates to CASSYVGTASSGANVLTF.

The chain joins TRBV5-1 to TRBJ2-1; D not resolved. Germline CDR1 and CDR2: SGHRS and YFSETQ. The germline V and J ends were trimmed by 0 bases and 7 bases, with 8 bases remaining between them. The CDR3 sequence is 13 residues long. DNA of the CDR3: TGCGCCAGCAGCTTGGTTAGCCCTAATGAGCAGTTCTTC. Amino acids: CASSLVSPNEQFF.

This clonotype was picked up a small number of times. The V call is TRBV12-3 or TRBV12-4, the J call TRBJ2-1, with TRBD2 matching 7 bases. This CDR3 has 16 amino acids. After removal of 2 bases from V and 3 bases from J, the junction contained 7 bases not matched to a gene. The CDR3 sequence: CASSLWLADIYNEQFF. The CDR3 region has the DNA TGTGCCAGCAGTTTATGGCTAGCGGATATCTACAATGAGCAGTTCTTC.

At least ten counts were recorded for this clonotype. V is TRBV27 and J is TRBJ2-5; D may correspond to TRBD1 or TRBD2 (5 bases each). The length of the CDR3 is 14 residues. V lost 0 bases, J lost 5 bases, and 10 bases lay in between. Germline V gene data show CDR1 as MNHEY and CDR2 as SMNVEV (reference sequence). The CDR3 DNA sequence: TGTGCCAGCAGTTTATCCTCGGGGCGGGAGACCCAGTACTTC. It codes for CASSLSSGRETQYF.

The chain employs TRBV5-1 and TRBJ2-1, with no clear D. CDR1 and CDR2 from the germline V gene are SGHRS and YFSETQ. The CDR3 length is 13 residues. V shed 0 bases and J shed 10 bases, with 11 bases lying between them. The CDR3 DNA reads TGCGCCAGCAGCTTGGATGCGGAGCGCGAGCAGTTCTTC. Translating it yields CASSLDAEREQFF.